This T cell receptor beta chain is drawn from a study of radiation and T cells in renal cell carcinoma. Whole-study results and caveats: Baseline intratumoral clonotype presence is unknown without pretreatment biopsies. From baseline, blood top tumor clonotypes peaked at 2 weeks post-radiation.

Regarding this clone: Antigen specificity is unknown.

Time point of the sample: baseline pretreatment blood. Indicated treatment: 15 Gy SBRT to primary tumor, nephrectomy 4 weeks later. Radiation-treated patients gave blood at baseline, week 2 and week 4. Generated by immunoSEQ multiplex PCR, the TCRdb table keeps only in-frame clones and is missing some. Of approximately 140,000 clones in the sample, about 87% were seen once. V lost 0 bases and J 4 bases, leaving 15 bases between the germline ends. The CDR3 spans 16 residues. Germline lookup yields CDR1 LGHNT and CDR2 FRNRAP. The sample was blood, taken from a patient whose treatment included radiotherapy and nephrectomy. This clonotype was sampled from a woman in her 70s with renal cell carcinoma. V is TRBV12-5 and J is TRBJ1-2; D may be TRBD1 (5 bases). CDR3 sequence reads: CASGLVSRGSSYGYTF. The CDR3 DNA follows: TGTGCTAGTGGTTTGGTATCCCGGGGCAGTTCCTATGGCTACACCTTC.